The present T cell receptor (beta chain) was sequenced within a study of identical twins. V gave up 5 bases and J gave up 0 bases; unmatched junction bases: 1. Germline CDR1 ENHRY, CDR2 SYGVKD. The CDR3 loop spans 14 amino acids. Findings of the study overall: Among monozygotic twins, out-of-frame TCR alpha sharing exceeded what models predicted. Weaker excess twin sharing was seen among beta out-of-frame sequences.

TCRdb reprocessed the 5' RACE reads with MiXCR, giving one entry per CDR3 protein. The sample carries approximately 500,000 distinct CDR3 sequences, 20% to 25% recorded once. Of note for this clonotype: What it binds is not known.

These data also formed part of another study, on T cells expressing NK-cell markers.

The chain joins TRBV10-3 to TRBJ2-7; TRBD2 matches at 10 bases. Sequencing was done on a sample of CD4+ T cells sorted from blood. The TCR originated in a woman younger than 35 in good health. The CDR3 is CAISSGGASYEQYF. The DNA of the CDR3 is TGTGCCATCAGTAGCGGGGGGGCCTCCTACGAGCAGTACTTC.